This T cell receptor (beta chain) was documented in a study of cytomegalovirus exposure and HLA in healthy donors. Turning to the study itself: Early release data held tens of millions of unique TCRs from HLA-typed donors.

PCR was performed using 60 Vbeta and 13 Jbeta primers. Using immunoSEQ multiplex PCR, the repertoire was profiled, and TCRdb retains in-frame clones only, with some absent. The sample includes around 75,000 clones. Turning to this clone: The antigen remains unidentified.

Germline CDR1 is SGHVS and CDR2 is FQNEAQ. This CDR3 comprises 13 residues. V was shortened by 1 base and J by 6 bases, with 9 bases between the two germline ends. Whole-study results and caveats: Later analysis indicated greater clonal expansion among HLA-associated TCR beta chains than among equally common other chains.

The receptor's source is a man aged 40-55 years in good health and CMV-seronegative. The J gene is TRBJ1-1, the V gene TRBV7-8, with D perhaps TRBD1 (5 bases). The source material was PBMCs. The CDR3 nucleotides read TGTGCCAGCAGCTTAGGCGGGGCATCTGAAGCTTTCTTT. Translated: CASSLGGASEAFF.